These T cell receptor beta chains were read from a single sample in a study of blood T cell repertoires in COVID-19. Clones were read by immunoSEQ multiplex PCR, and TCRdb kept only the in-frame ones, dropping some. The sample lists 250,000 or so clones; about 87% were seen once. The sequenced sample was PBMCs or T cells enriched from blood (not recorded which). The receptors originated from a woman aged 50 to 65 who had recovered from COVID-19. Each CDR3 is given with its conserved first and last residue. D genes are given only for firm matches. The size of a clone is reported for some rows only, either as once, few or many, or as a class for expanded clones.

abundance,d_gene,j_gene,v_gene,CDR3nt,CDR3aa
.,.,TRBJ2-5,TRBV25-1,TGTGCCAGCAGTGGGAGAGGCCGCCAAGAGACCCAGTACTTC,CASSGRGRQETQYF
.,.,TRBJ2-1,TRBV12-5,TGTGCTAGTGGTTTGGTACTCGGAGGGATTAAATACAATGAGCAGTTCTTC,CASGLVLGGIKYNEQFF
.,TRBD2,TRBJ2-1,TRBV28,TGTGCCAGCAAATGGCGGGGGGGGCCCCAGTTCTTC,CASKWRGGPQFF
.,TRBD2,TRBJ2-7,TRBV7-8,TGTGCCAGCAGCTCAGGACTAGCGGGACTCTACGAGCAGTACTTC,CASSSGLAGLYEQYF
.,.,TRBJ2-3,TRBV10-3,TGTGCCACCACGTGGACAGCACCCGAATACTCTAGCACAGATACGCAGTATTTT,CATTWTAPEYSSTDTQYF
.,TRBD1,TRBJ1-5,TRBV7-6,TGTGCCAGCAGCCCGACAGGGTTGAACAATCAGCCCCAGCATTTT,CASSPTGLNNQPQHF
few,.,TRBJ2-7,TRBV2,TGTGCCAGCAGCTTCACAGTGTTCTCCTACGAGCAGTACTTC,CASSFTVFSYEQYF
.,.,TRBJ1-5,TRBV18,TGTGCCAGCTCACCGCAGAACGCGGCGTTGCCCCAGCATTTT,CASSPQNAALPQHF
.,TRBD2,TRBJ2-1,TRBV2,TGTGCCAGCAGTGTTTTGGCGGGAGGGCCGCATGAGCAGTTCTTC,CASSVLAGGPHEQFF
.,TRBD1,TRBJ2-3,TRBV5-4,TGTGCCAGCAGCACCCGGACAGGGGAAATCACAGATACGCAGTATTTT,CASSTRTGEITDTQYF
.,TRBD1,TRBJ2-7,TRBV10-1,TGCGCCAGCAACAGGGGCTTCTGCTACGAGCAGTACTTC,CASNRGFCYEQYF
.,.,TRBJ1-4,TRBV2,TGTGCCAGCAGGGCCGCGGGGGCAACTAATGAAAAACTGTTTTTT,CASRAAGATNEKLFF
.,.,TRBJ2-7,TRBV12-3/TRBV12-4,TGTGCCAGCAGTTTTACGAGGGACGAGCAGTACTTC,CASSFTRDEQYF
once,TRBD2,TRBJ2-5,TRBV2,TGTGCCAGCAGTTCAGTAGCGGGGCAAGAGACCCAGTACTTC,CASSSVAGQETQYF
.,TRBD2,TRBJ2-7,TRBV28,TGTGCCAGCAGTACTAGCGGGGAGAACTCCTACGAGCAGTACTTC,CASSTSGENSYEQYF